What follows is one T cell receptor (beta chain) and its context. Its specific antigen is unknown. There are no base qualities to consult, and no much larger clone falls within one base. These data belong to a study of shared clonotypes between healthy human individuals (TCRdb year 2020). For the study in its entirety: The cohort comprised a couple of women and three men aged 18 to 49 years. Per donor, three plates each were used for CD4 naive and CD4 memory, two for CD8 naive, and one for CD8 memory. To estimate repertoire size and how much clonotype sharing occurs between individuals, the study deeply sequenced the blood TCR repertoires of five healthy adults. Different laboratories and diverse techniques were used to prepare libraries and sequence TCR repertoires, to increase sequencing depth and limit assay-specific biases. Between about 0.85 and 10 billion PBMCs per donor were obtained by leukapheresis. The paper's findings and limits, for the study overall: Based on pairwise subsampling, the degree of clonotype sharing among donors was expected to be affected by sequencing depth. Even with the large sequencing depth, rarefaction of the sorted-subset datasets indicated that sequencing was incomplete. Sampling was limited to blood, and TCR repertoires in tissue likely differ from TCR repertoires in blood. Naive subsets generally had larger estimated clonotype richness than memory subsets. Approximately 5% of naive CD4, roughly 3.5% of naive CD8, about 2.5% of memory CD4, and roughly 0.4% of memory CD8 clonotypes were shared across several donors. Higher generation probabilities were observed for clonotypes shared by all four sorted-subset donors than for non-shared clonotypes. Because the study included a small number of donors, the genetic and exposure-history diversity represented was limited.

The donors were healthy, HIV-negative adults who had no recently reported acute infections or vaccinations. Only Caucasian adults living in Nashville, Tennessee, USA were represented among the donors. CD4+ T cells were enriched by magnetic negative selection; naive cells were then positively selected on CD45RA, and the negative fraction formed the memory subset. After blood collection by leukapheresis, PBMCs were isolated using Ficoll-Histopaque density gradient centrifugation and then cryopreserved in the vapor phase of liquid nitrogen. Analytical flow cytometry was used to check the purity and quantity of every magnetically sorted T cell population. Genomic DNA was isolated from each sorted fraction and quantified by UV absorbance on a Nanodrop 2000c. TCR CDR3 regions were amplified from genomic DNA by multiplex PCR using the deep immunoSEQ assay. Extracted genomic DNA from each cell subset was spread evenly across all wells of several immunoSEQ 96-well plates, with each plate serving as a replicate. For sorted subsets, each replicate PCR was loaded with 150 to 250 ng genomic DNA, equivalent to 30,000 or so T cell genomes. Purified libraries were quantified with a Qubit 3.0 fluorometer, sized on a Bioanalyzer 2100, and re-quantified with the KAPA Library Quantification kit. Each immunoSEQ 96-well plate was sequenced on its own single-read 150-cycle Illumina NextSeq 550 flow cell. Per the source publication's procedure: Because the immunoSEQ output held only junctional sequences and lacked quality scores, the filtering could not match the filtering applied to full-length reads. To assign V/J genes and CDR3, sequences were annotated using PyIR, a Python wrapper for IgBLAST v1.9, with IMGT germline references. Reads with weak V/J assignments (E-value above 1e-6), missing CDR3, stop codons, out-of-frame junctions, or ambiguous translated residues were removed. V3J clonotypes were defined as sequences sharing an identical inferred V gene, J gene, and CDR3 amino acid sequence. The percentage overlap between two repertoires was calculated by dividing the number of shared unique clonotypes by the size of the smaller repertoire. RTK rarefaction, the Chao1 estimator, and Recon v2.1 estimates of unobserved clonotypes were used to assess repertoire richness. Generation probabilities for all TCRbeta clonotypes obtained by the gDNA method from a few donors were computed using OLGA. Imported from immuneACCESS, the table was reduced by TCRdb to in-frame sequences with V and J called. These copies leave out some clones; in studies compared against another copy, an unresolved V gene accounts for under half, and the cause of the remainder is not known. V and J calls and clone size are copied from that table; D and trimming were computed from the DNA. The sample data list more than 2,000,000 clones, and approximately 95% of these were observed just once. The top ten hold 0.39% of the sample.

Sequenced: naive CD4+ T cells from PBMCs. According to the study, the label for this sample's cell subset or site signals: CD45RA+ positively selected. This receptor was identified in a man aged 18 to 29 in good health. Some clones in this sample may be carry-over from other donors' samples.

The DNA reads as follows: TGTGCCAGCAGCTTGAGAGGGATGGGTCAGCCCCAGCATTTT. Translation gives CASSLRGMGQPQHF. In this chain, TRBV7-2 is recombined with TRBJ1-5, with the D gene not clear enough to name. Its CDR3 holds 14 amino acids, cysteine through phenylalanine. Only the CDR3 part of the read is kept: 42 bases, read in frame from the first base. CDR1 SGHTA and CDR2 FQGNSA were looked up in the germline V gene. Trimming costs V 3 bases and J 6 bases, and their ends lie 12 bases apart.